This TCR beta chain was identified during a study of beta chain features in type 1 diabetes (dated by TCRdb to 2016 to 2019). The study in broad terms: No differences in mean age, gender distribution, total cell number or subset yield were found between patients and healthy donors. Naive and central memory subsets were obtained from all 30 or so donors, but regulatory and stem cell-like memory subsets were isolated from only 8 patients and about eight healthy donors. A total of just under 110,000,000 sorted cells were examined across all samples, and RNA yield correlated strongly with the number of cells per subset. The study compared the TCRB repertoires of sorted circulating CD4+ T cell subsets in recently diagnosed type 1 diabetes patients with those in matched healthy donors.

The trim is 7 bases for V and 3 bases for J, with a gap of 7 bases between the germline ends. CDR1 and CDR2 (MNHNS, SASEGT) derive from the germline V gene. Counted from cysteine to phenylalanine, this CDR3 has 11 amino acids. Of all the DNA, just the CDR3 is kept, 33 bases in frame from base 1. A single peripheral blood draw of about 116 mL on average was collected from each donor into heparinised tubes. Using a panel that included CD45RO, CCR7, CD25, CD127, CD95 and CD27, naive, central memory, regulatory and stem cell-like memory CD4+ T cells were sorted on a BD FACSAria II. Purity was above 95% for every sorted population. Right away, PBMCs were isolated by Lymphoprep density gradient centrifugation and were stained directly, with no culture step. So that batch effects would be minimized, each experiment stained and sorted samples in pairs, pairing one healthy donor with one patient. Of note for this clone: Its antigen specificity is not known. No much larger clone is present one base from it, and per-base qualities are unavailable.

Overall results and qualifications from the work: At VDJ recombination sites, patients with type 1 diabetes made fewer insertions and deleted more nucleotides, a pattern implying thymic rearrangement abnormalities. Sequencing cDNA rather than genomic DNA could over-represent highly expressing activated cells, although activation and CD3 levels did not differ between groups. Only small numbers of individuals were included in the HLA sub-analyses, which left unresolved whether HLA type had any influence on TCRB rearrangement. Naive, central memory and regulatory TCRB repertoires appeared to be more similar among patients than among healthy donors. A moderate but significant shortening of TCRB CDR3 length was observed in type 1 diabetes patients in all four CD4+ subsets. Shorter templates might be favored by PCR, yet because patient and control samples were amplified and corrected together, any such skew would affect both groups equally.

The entire amount of isolated RNA was reverse transcribed using the High Capacity cDNA Reverse Transcription Kit, so the sequenced TCRB transcripts were expressed ones. Naive, central memory and regulatory T cell samples underwent deep immunoSEQ sequencing, averaging roughly 3.5 million total reads per sample. Sorted cells were lysed in RLT buffer, and RNA was extracted using DNase-treated RNeasy Micro or Mini kits according to cell number. Each cell subset was processed on its own to prevent cross-contamination, while patient and healthy donor samples were processed together. The immunoSEQ multiplex PCR was used to amplify TCRB sequences from cDNA, yielding 87-bp fragments that span the CDR3 region. Sequencing of the amplicons was performed on the Illumina HiSeq platform. The authors' pipeline ran thus. PCR bias was corrected computationally using synthetic template baselines, and reads within Hamming distance 2 were collapsed, with unmergeable singletons discarded. Reads were aligned to IMGT to assign V, D and J genes, CDR3 length, and insertions or deletions at six rearrangement sites. Clonotype counts were normalized to sorted cell number within each subset before computing true diversity and Gini coefficients with the tcR R package. The overlap coefficient, calculated on TCRB nucleotide sequences, was used to measure repertoire sharing. TCRdb's version of the immuneACCESS table is confined to in-frame rearrangements and falls short of the full clone set. An unresolved V gene accounts for under half of the shortfall where checked; the remainder is of unknown origin. V, J and clone size are those of that table, while D and trimming were read from the DNA. This sample lists 40,000 or so clones; roughly 70% were detected once. Approximately 2.3% of the sample lies in the top ten.

Recombination linked TRBV6-1 to TRBJ2-7, with TRBD1 tentatively as D gene (6 bases match). The origin of this receptor is a young woman with type 1 diabetes. The sample taken for sequencing was Tregs from blood. Explained via the paper, the cell subset or site label denotes: regulatory CD4+ T cells. This receptor carries the CDR3 CASTGVYEQYF. The DNA sequence follows: TGTGCCAGCACAGGGGTCTACGAGCAGTACTTC.